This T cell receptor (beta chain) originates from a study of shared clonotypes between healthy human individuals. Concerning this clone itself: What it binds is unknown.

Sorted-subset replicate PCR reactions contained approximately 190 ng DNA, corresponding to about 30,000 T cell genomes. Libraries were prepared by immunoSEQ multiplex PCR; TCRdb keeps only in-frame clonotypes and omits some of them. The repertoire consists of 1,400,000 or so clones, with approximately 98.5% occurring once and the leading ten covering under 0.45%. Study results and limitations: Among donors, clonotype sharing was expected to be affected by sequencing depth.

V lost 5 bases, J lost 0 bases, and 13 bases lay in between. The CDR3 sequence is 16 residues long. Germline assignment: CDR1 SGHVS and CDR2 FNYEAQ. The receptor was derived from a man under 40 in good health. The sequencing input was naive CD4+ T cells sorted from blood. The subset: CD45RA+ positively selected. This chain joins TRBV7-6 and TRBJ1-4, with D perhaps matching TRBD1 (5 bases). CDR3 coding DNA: TGTGCCAGCAGCATAAGGGGTTATCCAACTAATGAAAAACTGTTTTTT. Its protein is CASSIRGYPTNEKLFF.